This T cell receptor (beta chain) was identified during a study of cytomegalovirus exposure and HLA in healthy donors. Study overall: Prior work identified 120 million or so unique TCR beta sequences in some 200 million T cells. General observations from the study: One variant, a missense change in DCLRE1C, was linked in a later analysis to TCR beta V- and J-gene trimming. Presence/absence results assume similar sequencing depth per donor, which may not hold.

Primers for the PCR totalled 60 Vbeta and 13 Jbeta. Libraries were prepared by immunoSEQ multiplex PCR; TCRdb keeps only in-frame clonotypes and omits some of them. The profile covers about 120,000 clones, with about three quarters appearing a single time and 1.3% taken by the ten largest. J gave up 1 base and V 0 bases, and 6 bases lay outside the gene matches. CDR1 and CDR2 from the germline V gene are SGDLS and YYNGEE. This CDR3 region has 16 residues. About this clone: Its target is not known.

The chain couples TRBV9 to TRBJ1-1; 7 bases align to TRBD1. The sequenced material came from PBMCs. The TCR originated in a woman aged 25 to 39 in good health and CMV-seronegative. The CDR3 spells CASSVGTGWGNTEAFF. The CDR3 DNA is TGTGCCAGCAGCGTAGGGACAGGATGGGGGAACACTGAAGCTTTCTTT.